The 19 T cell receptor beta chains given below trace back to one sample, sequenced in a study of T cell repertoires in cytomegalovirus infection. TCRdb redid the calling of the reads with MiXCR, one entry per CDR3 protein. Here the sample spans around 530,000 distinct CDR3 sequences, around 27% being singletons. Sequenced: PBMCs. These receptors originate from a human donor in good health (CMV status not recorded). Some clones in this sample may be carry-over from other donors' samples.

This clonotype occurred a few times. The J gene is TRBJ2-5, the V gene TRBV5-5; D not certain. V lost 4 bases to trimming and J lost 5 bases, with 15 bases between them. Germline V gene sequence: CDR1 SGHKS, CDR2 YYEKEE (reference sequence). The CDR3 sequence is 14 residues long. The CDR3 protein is CASSPETGWETQYF. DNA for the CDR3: TGTGCCAGCAGCCCGGAGACGGGTTGGGAGACCCAGTACTTC.

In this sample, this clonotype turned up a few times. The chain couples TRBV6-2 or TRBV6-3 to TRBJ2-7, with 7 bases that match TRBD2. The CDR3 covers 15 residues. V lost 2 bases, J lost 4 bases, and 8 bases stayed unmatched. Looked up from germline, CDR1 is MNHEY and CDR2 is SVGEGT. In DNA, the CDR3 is TGTGCCAGCAGTTACAGACTACTAGCGAAGTACGAGCAGTACTTC. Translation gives CASSYRLLAKYEQYF.

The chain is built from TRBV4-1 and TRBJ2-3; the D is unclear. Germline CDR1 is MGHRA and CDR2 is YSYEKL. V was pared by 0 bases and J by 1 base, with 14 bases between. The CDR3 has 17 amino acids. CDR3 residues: CASSQERAPWGTDTQYF. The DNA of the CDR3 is TGCGCCAGCAGCCAAGAGAGAGCCCCATGGGGCACAGATACGCAGTATTTT.

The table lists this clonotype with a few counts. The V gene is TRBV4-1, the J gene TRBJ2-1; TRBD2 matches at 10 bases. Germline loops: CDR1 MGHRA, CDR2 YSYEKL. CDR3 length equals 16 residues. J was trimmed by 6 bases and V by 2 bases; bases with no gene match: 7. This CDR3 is CASSQRTSGLPNEQFF. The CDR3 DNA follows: TGCGCCAGCAGCCAACGGACTAGCGGACTCCCCAATGAGCAGTTCTTC.

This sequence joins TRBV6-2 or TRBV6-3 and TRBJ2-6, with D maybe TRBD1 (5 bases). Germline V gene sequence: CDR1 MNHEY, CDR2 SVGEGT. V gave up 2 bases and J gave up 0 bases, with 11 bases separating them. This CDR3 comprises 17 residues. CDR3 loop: CASSYQTGTSGANVLTF. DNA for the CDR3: TGTGCCAGCAGTTACCAAACAGGTACCTCTGGGGCCAACGTCCTGACTTTC.

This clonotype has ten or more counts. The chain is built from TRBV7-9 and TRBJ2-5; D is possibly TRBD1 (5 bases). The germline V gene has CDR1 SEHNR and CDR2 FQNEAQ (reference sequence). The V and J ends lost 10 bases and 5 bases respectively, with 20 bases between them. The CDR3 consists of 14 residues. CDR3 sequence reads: CATQLTQGMETQYF. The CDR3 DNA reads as TGTGCCACCCAGCTTACCCAGGGCATGGAGACCCAGTACTTC. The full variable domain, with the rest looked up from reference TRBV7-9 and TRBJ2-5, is DTGVSQNPRHKITKRGQNVTFRCDPISEHNRLYWYRQTLGQGPEFLTYFQNEAQLEKSRLLSDRFSAERPKGSFSTLEIQRTEQGDSAMYLCATQLTQGMETQYFGPGTRLLVL.

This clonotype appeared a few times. This CDR3 reads CASRPAGRGDYGYTF. CDR3 DNA: TGTGCCAGCAGGCCCGCAGGGAGGGGCGACTATGGCTACACCTTC. The genes are TRBV6-5 and TRBJ1-2; TRBD1 is a possible D gene (5 bases). This CDR3 has 15 amino acids. V shed 6 bases and J shed 3 bases, with 17 bases lying between them. Germline loops: CDR1 MNHEY, CDR2 SVGAGI.

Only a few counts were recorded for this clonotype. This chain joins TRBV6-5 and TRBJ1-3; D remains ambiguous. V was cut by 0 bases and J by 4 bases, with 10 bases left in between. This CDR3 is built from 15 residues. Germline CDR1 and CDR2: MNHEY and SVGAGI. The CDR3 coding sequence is TGTGCCAGCAGTTACTCGAGGAGGGCCGGAAACACCATATATTTT. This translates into CASSYSRRAGNTIYF.

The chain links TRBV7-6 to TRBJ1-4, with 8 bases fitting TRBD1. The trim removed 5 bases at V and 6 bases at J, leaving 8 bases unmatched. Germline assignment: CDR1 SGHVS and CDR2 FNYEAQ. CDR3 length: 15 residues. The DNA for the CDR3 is TGTGCCAGCAGCGGGCCCGGGACAGGAGATGAAAAACTGTTTTTT. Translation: CASSGPGTGDEKLFF.

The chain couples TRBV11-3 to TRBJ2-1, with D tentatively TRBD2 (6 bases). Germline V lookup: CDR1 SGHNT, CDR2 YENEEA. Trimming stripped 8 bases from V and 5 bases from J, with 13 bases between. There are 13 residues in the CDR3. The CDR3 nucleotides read TGTGCCAGCTGCCGGGACTTGGACAATGAGCAGTTCTTC. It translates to CASCRDLDNEQFF. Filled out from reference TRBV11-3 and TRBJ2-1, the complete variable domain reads EAGVVQSPRYKIIEKKQPVAFWCNPISGHNTLYWYLQNLGQGPELLIRYENEEAVDDSQLPKDRFSAERLKGVDSTLKIQPAELGDSAVYLCASCRDLDNEQFFGPGTRLTVL.

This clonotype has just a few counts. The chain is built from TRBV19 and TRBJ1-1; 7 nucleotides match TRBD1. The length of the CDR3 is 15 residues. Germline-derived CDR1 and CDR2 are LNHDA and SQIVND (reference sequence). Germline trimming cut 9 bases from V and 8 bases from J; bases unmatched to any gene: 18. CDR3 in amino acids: CARKVQGSGVREAFF. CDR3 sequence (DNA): TGTGCCAGGAAAGTACAGGGGAGTGGGGTTCGCGAAGCTTTCTTT.

This chain's CDR3 is CASSQGNLREQYF. The CDR3 nucleotides are TGTGCCAGCAGTCAGGGTAACCTCCGCGAGCAGTACTTC. The V call is TRBV14, the J call TRBJ2-7; D is perhaps TRBD1 (5 bases). The germline CDR1 and CDR2 sequences are SGHDN and FVKESK. V was shortened by 6 bases and J by 6 bases, with 15 bases between the two germline ends. This CDR3 has 13 residues.

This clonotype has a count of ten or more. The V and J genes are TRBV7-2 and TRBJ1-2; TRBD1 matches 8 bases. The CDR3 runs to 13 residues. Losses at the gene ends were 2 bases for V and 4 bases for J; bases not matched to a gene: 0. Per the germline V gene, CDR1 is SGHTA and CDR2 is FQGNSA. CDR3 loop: CASSLQGAYGYTF. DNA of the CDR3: TGTGCCAGCAGCTTACAGGGGGCCTATGGCTACACCTTC.

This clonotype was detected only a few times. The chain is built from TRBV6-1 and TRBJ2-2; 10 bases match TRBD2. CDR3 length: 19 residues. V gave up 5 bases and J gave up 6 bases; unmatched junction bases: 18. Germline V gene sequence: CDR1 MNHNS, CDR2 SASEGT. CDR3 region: CASSYLAGVFSISAGELFF. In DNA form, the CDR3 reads TGTGCCAGCAGTTATCTAGCGGGAGTGTTCTCGATTTCCGCCGGGGAGCTGTTTTTT.

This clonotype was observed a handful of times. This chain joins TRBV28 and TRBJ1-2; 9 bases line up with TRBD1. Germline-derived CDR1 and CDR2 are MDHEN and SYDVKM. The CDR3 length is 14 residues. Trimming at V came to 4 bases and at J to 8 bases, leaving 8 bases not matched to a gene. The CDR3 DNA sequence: TGTGCCAGCAGTTCGCGACACAGGGGGCAAGGCTACACCTTC. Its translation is CASSSRHRGQGYTF.

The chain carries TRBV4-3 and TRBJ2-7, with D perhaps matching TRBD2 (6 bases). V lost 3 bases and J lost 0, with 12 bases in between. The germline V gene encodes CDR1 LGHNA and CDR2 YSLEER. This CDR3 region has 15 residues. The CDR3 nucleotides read TGCGCCAGCAGCCAGGAGGGACCGGGCTCCTACGAGCAGTACTTC. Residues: CASSQEGPGSYEQYF.

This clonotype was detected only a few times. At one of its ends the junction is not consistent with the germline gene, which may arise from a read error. CDR3 nucleotides: TGTGCCAGCGGCCAGGGGCAGGGAATGGACGGCTACACCTTC. Protein product: CASGQGQGMDGYTF. This chain connects TRBV4-2 to TRBJ1-2; TRBD1 might be the D (6 bases). This CDR3 has 14 amino acids. Per germline, CDR1 LGHNA and CDR2 YNFKEQ.

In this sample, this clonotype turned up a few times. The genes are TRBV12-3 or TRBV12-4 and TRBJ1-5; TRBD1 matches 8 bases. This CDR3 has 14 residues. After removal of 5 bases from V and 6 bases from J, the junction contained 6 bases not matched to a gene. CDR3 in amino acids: CASSADRVGQPQHF. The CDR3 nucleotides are TGTGCCAGCAGTGCGGACAGGGTTGGTCAGCCCCAGCATTTT.

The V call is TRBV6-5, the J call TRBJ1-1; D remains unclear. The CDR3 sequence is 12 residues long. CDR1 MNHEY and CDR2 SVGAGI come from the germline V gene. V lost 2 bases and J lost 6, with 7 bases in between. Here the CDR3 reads CASSYPGPEAFF. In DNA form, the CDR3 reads TGTGCCAGCAGTTACCCGGGCCCTGAAGCTTTCTTT.